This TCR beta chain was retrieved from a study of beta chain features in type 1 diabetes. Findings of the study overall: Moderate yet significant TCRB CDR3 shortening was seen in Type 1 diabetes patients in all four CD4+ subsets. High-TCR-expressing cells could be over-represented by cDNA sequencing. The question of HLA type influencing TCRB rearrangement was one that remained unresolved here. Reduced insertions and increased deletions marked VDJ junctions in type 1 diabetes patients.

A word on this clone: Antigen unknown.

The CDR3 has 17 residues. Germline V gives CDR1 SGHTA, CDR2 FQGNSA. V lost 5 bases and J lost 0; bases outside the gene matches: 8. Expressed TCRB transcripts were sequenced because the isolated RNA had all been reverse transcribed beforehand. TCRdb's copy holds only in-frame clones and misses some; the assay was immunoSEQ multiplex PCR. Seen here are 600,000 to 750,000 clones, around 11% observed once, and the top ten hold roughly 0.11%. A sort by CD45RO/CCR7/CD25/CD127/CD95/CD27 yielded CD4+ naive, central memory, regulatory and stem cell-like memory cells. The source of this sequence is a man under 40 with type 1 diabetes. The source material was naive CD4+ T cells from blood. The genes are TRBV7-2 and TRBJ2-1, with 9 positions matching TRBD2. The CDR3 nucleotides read TGTGCCAGCAGCCGACATCCTAGCGGGAACTCCTACAATGAGCAGTTCTTC. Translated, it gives CASSRHPSGNSYNEQFF.